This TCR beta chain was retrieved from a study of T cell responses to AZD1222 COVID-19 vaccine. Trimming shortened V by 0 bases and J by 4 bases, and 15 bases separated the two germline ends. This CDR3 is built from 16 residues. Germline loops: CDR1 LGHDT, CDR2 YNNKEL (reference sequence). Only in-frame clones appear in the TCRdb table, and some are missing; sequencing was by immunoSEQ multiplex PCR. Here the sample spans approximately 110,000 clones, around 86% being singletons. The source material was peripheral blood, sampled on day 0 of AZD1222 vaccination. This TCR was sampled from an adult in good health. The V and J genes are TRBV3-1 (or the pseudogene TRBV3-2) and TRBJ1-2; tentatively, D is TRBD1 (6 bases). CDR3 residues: CASSQDTGGGGYGYTF. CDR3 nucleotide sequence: TGTGCCAGCAGCCAAGATACCGGCGGGGGCGGCTATGGCTACACCTTC.